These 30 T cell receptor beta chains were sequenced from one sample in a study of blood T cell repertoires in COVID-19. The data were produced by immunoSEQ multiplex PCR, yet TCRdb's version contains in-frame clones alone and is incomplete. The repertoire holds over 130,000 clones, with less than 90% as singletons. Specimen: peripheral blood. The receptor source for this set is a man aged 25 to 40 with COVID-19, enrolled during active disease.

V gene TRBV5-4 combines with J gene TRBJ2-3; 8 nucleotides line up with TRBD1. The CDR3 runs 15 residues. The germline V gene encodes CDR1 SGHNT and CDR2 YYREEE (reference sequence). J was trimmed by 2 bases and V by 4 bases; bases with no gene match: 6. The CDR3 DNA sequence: TGTGCCAGCAGCCGAGGACAGGGTTACACAGATACGCAGTATTTT. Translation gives CASSRGQGYTDTQYF. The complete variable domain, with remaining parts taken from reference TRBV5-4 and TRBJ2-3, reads ETGVTQSPTHLIKTRGQQVTLRCSSQSGHNTVSWYQQALGQGPQFIFQYYREEENGRGNFPPRFSGLQFPNYSSELNVNALELDDSALYLCASSRGQGYTDTQYFGPGTRLTVL.

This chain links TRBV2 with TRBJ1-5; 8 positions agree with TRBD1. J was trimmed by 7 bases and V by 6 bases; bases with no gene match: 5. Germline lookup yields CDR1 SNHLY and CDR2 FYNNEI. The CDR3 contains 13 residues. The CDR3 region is CASSDRTGQPQHF. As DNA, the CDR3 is TGTGCCAGCAGCGATCGGACAGGGCAGCCCCAGCATTTT.

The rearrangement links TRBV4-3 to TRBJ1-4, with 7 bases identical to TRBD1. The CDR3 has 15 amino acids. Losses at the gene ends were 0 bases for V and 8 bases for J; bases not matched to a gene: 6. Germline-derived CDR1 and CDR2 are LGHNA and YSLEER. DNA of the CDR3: TGCGCCAGCAGCCAAGAGGGGGCGACAGGGGAAAAACTGTTTTTT. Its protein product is CASSQEGATGEKLFF.

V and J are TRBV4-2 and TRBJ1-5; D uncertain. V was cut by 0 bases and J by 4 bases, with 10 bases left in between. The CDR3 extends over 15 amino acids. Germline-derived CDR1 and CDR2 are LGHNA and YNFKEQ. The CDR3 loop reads CASSQDGQYNQPQHF. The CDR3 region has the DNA TGTGCCAGCAGCCAAGATGGCCAGTATAATCAGCCCCAGCATTTT.

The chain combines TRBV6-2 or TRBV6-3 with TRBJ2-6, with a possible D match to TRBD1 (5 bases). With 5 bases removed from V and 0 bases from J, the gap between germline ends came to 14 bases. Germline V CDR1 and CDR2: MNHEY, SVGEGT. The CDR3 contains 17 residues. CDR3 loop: CASSQGDLGSGANVLTF. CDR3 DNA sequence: TGTGCCAGCAGTCAGGGTGATTTGGGCTCTGGGGCCAACGTCCTGACTTTC.

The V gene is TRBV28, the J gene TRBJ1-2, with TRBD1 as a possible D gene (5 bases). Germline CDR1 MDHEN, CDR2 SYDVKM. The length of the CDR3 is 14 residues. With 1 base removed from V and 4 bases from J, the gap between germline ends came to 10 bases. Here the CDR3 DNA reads TGTGCCAGCAGTTTATATCGGGGGACCTATGGCTACACCTTC. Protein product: CASSLYRGTYGYTF.

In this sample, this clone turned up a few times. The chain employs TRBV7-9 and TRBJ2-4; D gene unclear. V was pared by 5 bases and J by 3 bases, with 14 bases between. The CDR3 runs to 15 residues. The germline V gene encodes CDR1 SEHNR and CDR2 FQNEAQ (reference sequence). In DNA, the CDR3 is TGTGCCAGCAGCGTTGTAGCAACGGGCAAAAACATTCAGTACTTC. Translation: CASSVVATGKNIQYF.

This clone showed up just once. CDR3 protein: CASSRDRGLGEQFF. CDR3 coding DNA: TGCGCCAGCAGCCGTGACAGGGGGCTAGGGGAGCAGTTCTTC. V is TRBV4-3 and J is TRBJ2-1; the match to TRBD1 covers 10 bases. The germline gives CDR1 LGHNA, CDR2 YSLEER. Trimming removed 4 bases from V and 10 bases from J; junction bases left unmatched: 7. This CDR3 contains 14 residues.

The CDR3 loop is CASSERLGRATEKLFF. DNA of the CDR3: TGTGCCAGCAGTGAAAGGTTGGGCAGGGCGACTGAAAAACTGTTTTTT. This chain uses TRBV2 with TRBJ1-4; tentative D call: TRBD1 (5 bases). The germline CDR1 and CDR2 sequences are SNHLY and FYNNEI. Trimming left V 2 bases short and J 7 bases short, with 17 bases between. The CDR3 consists of 16 residues.

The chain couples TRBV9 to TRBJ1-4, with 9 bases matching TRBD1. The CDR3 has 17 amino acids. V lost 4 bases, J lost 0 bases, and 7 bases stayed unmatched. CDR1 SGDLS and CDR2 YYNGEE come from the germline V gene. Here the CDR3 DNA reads TGTGCCAGCAGCCACTGGACAGGGGAGTCAACTAATGAAAAACTGTTTTTT. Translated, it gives CASSHWTGESTNEKLFF.

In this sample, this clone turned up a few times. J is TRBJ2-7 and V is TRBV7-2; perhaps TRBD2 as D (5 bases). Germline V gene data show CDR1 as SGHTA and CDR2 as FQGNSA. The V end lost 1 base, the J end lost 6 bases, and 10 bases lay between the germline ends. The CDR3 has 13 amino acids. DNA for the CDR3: TGTGCCAGCAGCTTAGTGGAGGTTGGCGAGCAGTACTTC. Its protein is CASSLVEVGEQYF.

The CDR3 region is CASSPDRGRPDTQYF. CDR3 DNA: TGTGCCAGCAGCCCGGACAGGGGACGTCCGGATACGCAGTATTTT. This chain joins TRBV6-2 or TRBV6-3 and TRBJ2-3, with TRBD1 identical over 9 bases. The trim removed 6 bases at V and 6 bases at J, leaving 10 bases unmatched. The germline V gene encodes CDR1 MNHEY and CDR2 SVGEGT. The CDR3 spans 15 residues.

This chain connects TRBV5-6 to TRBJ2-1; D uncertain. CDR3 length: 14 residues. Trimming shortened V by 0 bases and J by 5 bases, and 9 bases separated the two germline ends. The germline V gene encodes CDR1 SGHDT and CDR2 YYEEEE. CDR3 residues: CASSLGWRNNEQFF. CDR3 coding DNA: TGTGCCAGCAGCTTGGGCTGGCGGAACAATGAGCAGTTCTTC.

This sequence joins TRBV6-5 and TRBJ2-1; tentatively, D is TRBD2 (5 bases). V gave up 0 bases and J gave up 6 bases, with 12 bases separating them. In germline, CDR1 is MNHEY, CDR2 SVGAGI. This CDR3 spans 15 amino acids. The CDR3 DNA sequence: TGTGCCAGCAGTTACTCGACTAACGCGCTCAATGAGCAGTTCTTC. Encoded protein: CASSYSTNALNEQFF.

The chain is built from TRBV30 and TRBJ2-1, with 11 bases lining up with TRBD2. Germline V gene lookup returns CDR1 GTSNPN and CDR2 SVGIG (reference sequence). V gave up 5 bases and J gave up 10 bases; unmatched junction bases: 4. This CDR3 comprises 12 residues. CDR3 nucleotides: TGTGCCTGGGGGACTAGCGGCCCCGAGCAGTTCTTC. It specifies CAWGTSGPEQFF.

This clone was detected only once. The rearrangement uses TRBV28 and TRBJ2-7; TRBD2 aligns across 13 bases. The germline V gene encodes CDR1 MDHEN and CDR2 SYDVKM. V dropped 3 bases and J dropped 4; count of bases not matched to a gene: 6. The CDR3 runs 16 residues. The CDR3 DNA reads TGTGCCAGCAGTTTGGTAGGGACTAGCGGGGCTTACGAGCAGTACTTC. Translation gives CASSLVGTSGAYEQYF. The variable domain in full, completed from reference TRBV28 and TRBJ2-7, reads DVKVTQSSRYLVKRTGEKVFLECVQDMDHENMFWYRQDPGLGLRLIYFSYDVKMKEKGDIPEGYSVSREKKERFSLILESASTNQTSMYLCASSLVGTSGAYEQYFGPGTRLTVT.

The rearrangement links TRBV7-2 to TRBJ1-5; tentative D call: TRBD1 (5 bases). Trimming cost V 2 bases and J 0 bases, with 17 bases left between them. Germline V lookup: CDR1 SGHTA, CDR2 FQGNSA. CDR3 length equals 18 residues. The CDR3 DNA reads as TGTGCCAGCAGCTTATTGATTACAGGCAGGGCTAGCAATCAGCCCCAGCATTTT. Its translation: CASSLLITGRASNQPQHF.

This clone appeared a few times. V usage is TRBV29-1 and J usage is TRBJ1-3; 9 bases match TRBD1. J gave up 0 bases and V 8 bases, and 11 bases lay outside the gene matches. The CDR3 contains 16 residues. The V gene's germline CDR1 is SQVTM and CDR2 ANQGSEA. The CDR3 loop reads CSFTRDRDYSGNTIYF. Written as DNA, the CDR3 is TGCAGCTTTACCCGGGACAGGGATTACTCTGGAAACACCATATATTTT.

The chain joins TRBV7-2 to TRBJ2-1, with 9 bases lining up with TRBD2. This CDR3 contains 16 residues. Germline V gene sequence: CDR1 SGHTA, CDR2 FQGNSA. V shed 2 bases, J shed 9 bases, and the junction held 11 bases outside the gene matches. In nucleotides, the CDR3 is TGTGCCAGCAGCTTATACGGCGGGAGGGCGGGTATTGAGCAGTTCTTC. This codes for CASSLYGGRAGIEQFF.

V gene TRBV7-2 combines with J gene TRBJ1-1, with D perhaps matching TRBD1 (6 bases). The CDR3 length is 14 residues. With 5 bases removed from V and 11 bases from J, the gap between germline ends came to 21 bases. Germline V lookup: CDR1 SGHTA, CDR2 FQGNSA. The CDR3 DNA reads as TGTGCCAGCAGCCCAGGACAGTCCCTAGGGTCGGCTTTCTTT. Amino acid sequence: CASSPGQSLGSAFF. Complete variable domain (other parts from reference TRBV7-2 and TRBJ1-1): GAGVSQSPSNKVTEKGKDVELRCDPISGHTALYWYRQSLGQGLEFLIYFQGNSAPDKSGLPSDRFSAERTGGSVSTLTIQRTQQEDSAVYLCASSPGQSLGSAFFGQGTRLTVV.

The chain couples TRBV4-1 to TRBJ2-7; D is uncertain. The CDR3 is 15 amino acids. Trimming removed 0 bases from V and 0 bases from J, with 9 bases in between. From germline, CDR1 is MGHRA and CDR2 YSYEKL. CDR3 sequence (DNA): TGCGCCAGCAGCCAAGAAGACACCTACTCCTACGAGCAGTACTTC. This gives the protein CASSQEDTYSYEQYF.

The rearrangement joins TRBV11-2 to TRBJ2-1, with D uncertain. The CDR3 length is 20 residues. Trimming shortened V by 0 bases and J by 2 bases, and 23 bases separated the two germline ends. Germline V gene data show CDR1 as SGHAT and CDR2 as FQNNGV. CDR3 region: CASSLEPRGVAGRTYNEQFF. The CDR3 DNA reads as TGTGCCAGCAGCTTAGAGCCCCGCGGCGTGGCTGGAAGGACCTACAATGAGCAGTTCTTC.

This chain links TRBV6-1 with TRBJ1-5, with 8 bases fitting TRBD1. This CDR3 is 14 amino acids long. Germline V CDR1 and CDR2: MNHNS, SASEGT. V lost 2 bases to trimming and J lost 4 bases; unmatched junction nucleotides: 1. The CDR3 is CASSENRGNQPQHF. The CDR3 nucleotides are TGTGCCAGCAGTGAAAACAGGGGGAATCAGCCCCAGCATTTT.

The DNA for the CDR3 is TGTGCCAGCAGCCCAGAGGGAGTGTACGAGCAGTACTTC. This translates into CASSPEGVYEQYF. The chain carries TRBV11-3 and TRBJ2-7; the D gene is possibly TRBD2 (5 bases). Trimming left V 5 bases short and J 4 bases short, with 12 bases between. There are 13 residues in the CDR3. Germline V lookup: CDR1 SGHNT, CDR2 YENEEA.

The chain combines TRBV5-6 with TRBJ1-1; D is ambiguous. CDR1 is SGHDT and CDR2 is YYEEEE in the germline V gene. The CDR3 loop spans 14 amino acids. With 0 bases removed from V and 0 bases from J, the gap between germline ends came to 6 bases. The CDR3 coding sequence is TGTGCCAGCAGCTTGGGTCAGATGAACACTGAAGCTTTCTTT. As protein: CASSLGQMNTEAFF.

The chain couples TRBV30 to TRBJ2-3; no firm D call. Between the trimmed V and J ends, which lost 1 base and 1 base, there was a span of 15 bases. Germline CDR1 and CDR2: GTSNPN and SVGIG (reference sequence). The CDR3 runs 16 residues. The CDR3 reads CAWSAHSNWGTDTQYF. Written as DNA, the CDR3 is TGTGCCTGGAGTGCCCACAGCAACTGGGGCACAGATACGCAGTATTTT.

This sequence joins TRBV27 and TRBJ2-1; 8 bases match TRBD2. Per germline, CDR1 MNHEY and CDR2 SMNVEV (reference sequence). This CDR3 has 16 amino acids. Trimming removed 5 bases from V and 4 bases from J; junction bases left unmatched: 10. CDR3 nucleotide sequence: TGTGCCAGCAGTCCACTAGCGGAGGGGGGTTACAATGAGCAGTTCTTC. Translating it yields CASSPLAEGGYNEQFF.

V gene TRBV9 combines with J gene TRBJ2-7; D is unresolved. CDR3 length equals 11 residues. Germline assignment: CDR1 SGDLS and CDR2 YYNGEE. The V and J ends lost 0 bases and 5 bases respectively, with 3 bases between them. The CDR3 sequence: CASSVADEQYF. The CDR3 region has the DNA TGTGCCAGCAGCGTAGCAGACGAGCAGTACTTC.

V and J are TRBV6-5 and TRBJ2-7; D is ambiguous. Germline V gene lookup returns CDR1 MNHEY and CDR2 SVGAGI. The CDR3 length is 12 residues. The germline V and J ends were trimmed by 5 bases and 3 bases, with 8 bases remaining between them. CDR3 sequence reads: CASSRYSYEQYF. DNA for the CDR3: TGTGCCAGCAGTCGTTACAGCTACGAGCAGTACTTC.

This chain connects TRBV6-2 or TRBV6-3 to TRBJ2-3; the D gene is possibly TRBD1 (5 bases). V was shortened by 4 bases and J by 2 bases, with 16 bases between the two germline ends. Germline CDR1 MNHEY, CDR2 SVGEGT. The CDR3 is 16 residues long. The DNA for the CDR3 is TGTGCCAGCAGTTTTTCGACAGAGAGAACCACAGATACGCAGTATTTT. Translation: CASSFSTERTTDTQYF.